This TCR beta chain was identified in a study of blood T cell repertoires in COVID-19 (dated by TCRdb to 2018 to 2021). For the study in its entirety: Samples from collaborators originated in the United States, Italy and Spain and spanned both the acute and convalescent phases of COVID-19. The prospective study material was composed of cDNA or gDNA derived from T cells, B-cell-depleted T cells, or PBMCs. The dataset comprised deeply sampled blood TCRbeta repertoires from subjects exposed to, actively infected with, or recovered from COVID-19. The repertoires were made available in a free public database intended to serve as a resource for research on the immune response to SARS-CoV-2. The samples were drawn from the first 160 participants of the ongoing ImmuneRACE study and from more than 1,000 subjects provided by 6 global collaborators. A de-identified subject ID, COVID-19 status, age in years and sex were almost always included in the sample metadata. Where available, HLA class I and class II types were obtained from metadata supplied by the sample provider rather than from assay-based typing. General findings and caveats noted by the study authors: How much clinical and demographic metadata was included differed by source and by participant, and the metadata was provided uncurated.

The immunoSEQ Assay, a bias-controlled multiplex PCR, was used to amplify TCRbeta CDR3 regions from genomic DNA. Turning to the authors' computational methods: Nucleated cell counts per sample were estimated from amplification of reference gene primers within the assay. To quantify the absolute abundance of each unique TCRbeta CDR3 rearrangement, sequence reads were collapsed and filtered. Productive Simpson clonality was computed per sample as the square root of Simpson's diversity index over productive rearrangements. TCRdb mirrors the immuneACCESS table, restricted to in-frame sequences. Some clones are absent from its copies; in checked studies, under half trace to an unresolved V gene, and the reason for the others is unknown. V, J and clone size are taken as reported in that table, and D and trimming were inferred from the DNA itself. In this sample the table shows around 3,600 clones, around three quarters of which occur a single time. The ten largest clones add up to 21% of the sample.

This clone was counted only a few times. Its recognized antigen is unknown. Base qualities were left out, and no much larger clone turns up one base away. Each collaborating institution followed its own protocols to collect whole blood in K2EDTA tubes. For TCRbeta analysis, collaborators shipped samples as frozen whole blood, isolated PBMCs, or DNA extracted from either of those sample types. Inclusive of the bounding cysteine and phenylalanine, the CDR3 is 14 residues long. The read is trimmed to its CDR3 DNA, 42 bases read in frame from base 1. V loses 7 bases, J loses 3 bases, and the germline ends lie 12 bases apart. Looking up the germline V gene yields CDR1 MDHEN and CDR2 SYDVKM.

Here the chain combines TRBV28 and TRBJ2-2; TRBD2 could be the D gene, as 5 bases match. The sequence was obtained from a man aged 70 or older with active COVID-19. Material: peripheral blood. The CDR3 is CASTEDFDTGELFF. The bases read TGTGCCAGCACCGAGGACTTCGACACCGGGGAGCTGTTTTTT.